This T cell receptor (beta chain) was identified in a study of identifying expanded T cells in peripheral blood. Study results and limitations: Over approximately two and four weeks, about 15 and 19 clones changed, versus around 1.2 between replicates.

In its sample, this clone is medium-sized. Antigen specificity is unknown. The CDR3 spans 16 residues. Germline CDR1 is LGHNA and CDR2 is YNFKEQ. J was trimmed by 3 bases and V by 1 base; bases with no gene match: 2. The protocol was immunoSEQ multiplex PCR, while the TCRdb copy is restricted to in-frame clones and leaves out a portion. The table lists 100,000 to 150,000 clones, less than 90% of them singletons. Sequencing was performed on blood. V usage is TRBV4-2 and J usage is TRBJ2-7, with 14 positions matching TRBD2. This clonotype was obtained from a person aged 18-70 years in good health. The CDR3 protein is CASSQGGTSGGYEQYF. The CDR3 DNA reads as TGTGCCAGCAGCCAAGGAGGGACTAGCGGGGGCTACGAGCAGTACTTC.